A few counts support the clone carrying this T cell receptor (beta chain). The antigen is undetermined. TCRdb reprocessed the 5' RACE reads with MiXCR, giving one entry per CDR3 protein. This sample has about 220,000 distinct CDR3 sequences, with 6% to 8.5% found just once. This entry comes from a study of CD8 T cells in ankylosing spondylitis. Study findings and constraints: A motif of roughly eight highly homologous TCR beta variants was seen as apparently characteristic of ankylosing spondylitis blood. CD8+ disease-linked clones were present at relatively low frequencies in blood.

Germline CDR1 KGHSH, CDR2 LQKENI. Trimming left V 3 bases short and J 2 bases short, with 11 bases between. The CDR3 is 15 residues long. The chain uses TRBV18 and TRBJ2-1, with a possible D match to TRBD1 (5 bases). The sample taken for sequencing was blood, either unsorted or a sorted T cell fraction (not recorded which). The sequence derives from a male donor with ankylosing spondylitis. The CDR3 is CASSPRVLPYNEQFF. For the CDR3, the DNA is TGTGCCAGCTCACCCAGGGTTCTCCCCTACAATGAGCAGTTCTTC. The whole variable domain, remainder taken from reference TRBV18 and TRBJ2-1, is NAGVMQNPRHLVRRRGQEARLRCSPMKGHSHVYWYRQLPEEGLKFMVYLQKENIIDESGMPKERFSAEFPKEGPSILRIQQVVRGDSAAYFCASSPRVLPYNEQFFGPGTRLTVL.